Sequencing of this TCR beta chain was carried out in a study of radiation and T cells in renal cell carcinoma (dated by TCRdb to about 2020). For the wider study: TCR beta sequencing covered over 50 samples in total, comprising 25 or so tumors and roughly 27 peripheral blood samples. The last blood draw happened 4 weeks after radiation, timed to coincide with nephrectomy. Across all 50 or so samples, around 4,000,000 unique CDR3 nucleotide sequences, encoding 2,658,974 unique CDR3 amino acid sequences, were identified.

Here is what the overall study found, with its caveats: Tracking of blood repertoire dynamics stopped at approximately four weeks after treatment, with no follow-up past that point. Top tumor clonotypes rose in blood from baseline to 2 weeks post-radiation, then contracted by 4 weeks, suggesting transient expansion of tumor-resident clones. Because pretreatment tumor biopsies were not available, the study could not determine whether clonotypes were already present within the tumor at baseline. Effects of radiation dose or scheduling on the TCR repertoire could not be addressed with the single-armed trial design.

The CDR3 starts with the cysteine, ends with the phenylalanine, and has 14 residues. Left in the record is the CDR3 DNA by itself, 42 bases read in frame from the first base. Trimming leaves V shorter by 6 bases and J shorter by 1 base, with the junction holding 4 bases beyond the gene matches. Looking up the germline V gene yields CDR1 MNHNS and CDR2 SASEGT. Regarding this clone: Its binding antigen is unknown. It has no much larger one-base neighbor in the sample; base qualities were not kept.

What this sample's time point label stands for: blood 4 weeks post-SBRT, at nephrectomy. The treatment or condition label on this specimen signifies: 15 Gy SBRT to primary tumor, nephrectomy 4 weeks later. The samples were obtained from a clinical trial, where primary renal cell carcinomas were treated with 15 Gy stereotactic body radiation therapy and then removed by nephrectomy 4 weeks afterward. To follow tumor-enriched clonotypes, peripheral blood was collected serially from radiation-treated patients at baseline and again at 2 weeks and 4 weeks after SBRT. Every patient's renal cell carcinoma showed clear cell pathology. The QIAamp DNA Blood Mini Kit (Qiagen) was used to prepare genomic DNA for TCR sequencing. Only samples passing all quality control checks were included in the analyses. Following the manufacturer's recommendations, the immunoSEQ kit was used to generate TCR beta libraries from genomic DNA. To prepare the libraries, a first multiplex PCR with proprietary primers was run, followed by a second PCR that added unique barcodes, and a bead cleanup was done after each round. Each sample batch included a kit-provided positive control reaction and a negative control reaction. The final libraries were assessed on an Agilent 4200 TapeStation D1000 ScreenTape, pooled by volume, and quantified by qPCR. Sequencing ran on an Illumina NextSeq500 with a MidOutput 150-cycle cartridge, using 156 Read1 and 15 Index1 cycles with kit custom primers. The pooled library was loaded at approximately 1 pM, with a roughly 20% PhiX control spiked in. As for the authors' bioinformatics: Vendor-processed data were analyzed in R, and a clonotype was defined as all T cells sharing the same CDR3 nucleotide sequence. In the clone abundance analyses, frequencies in each sample were normalized to that sample's 10,000 most abundant clones. Public T cell clones, averaging fewer than five per sample, were removed before analysis. Tumor-enriched and baseline blood-enriched clonotypes were defined by at least a 32-fold difference in abundance between compartments. A beta-binomial differential abundance model was used to identify clonotypes that were expanded or contracted between blood time points. Tumor-blood repertoire similarity was measured with the Baroni-Urbani and Buser coefficient, and group comparisons used two-tailed Wilcoxon tests in R. TCRdb limited this immuneACCESS table to in-frame rearrangements with V and J called. A share of clones is missing; checked studies link under half to unresolved V genes, and the rest is unexplained. V, J and clone size reflect that table, while D and trimming were determined from the DNA. The sample yields about 77,000 clones; 75% to 90% were counted once. The ten biggest clones cover approximately 2.3% of the sample.

The sequence came from an older woman with renal cell carcinoma. The V gene is TRBV6-1 and the J gene is TRBJ2-7; the junction holds 9 bases that match TRBD1. Material: blood, obtained from a patient whose treatment included radiotherapy and nephrectomy. The CDR3 reads CASRGTGLSYEQYF. The DNA is TGTGCCAGCAGAGGGACAGGGTTATCCTACGAGCAGTACTTC.